The sequence of this TCR beta chain was determined in a study of siplizumab effects on memory and regulatory T cells. General study points: Naive T cells were seen as more diverse than memory cells and as major alloresponse contributors.

For every sample, approximately 9 x 10^4 TCR templates were assayed. The repertoire was sequenced with immunoSEQ multiplex PCR; TCRdb's copy has only in-frame clones and lacks some. The table lists some 100,000 clones, 90% to 95% of them singletons. In regard to this clone: Its antigen is currently unknown.

The material sequenced was Tregs sorted from blood. The sequence was collected from a human donor in good health.

The CDR3 DNA reads TGTGCCAGCAGTTACTCGAGGCCGGCCACCCCTGAGCAGTTCTTC. As protein: CASSYSRPATPEQFF. V usage is TRBV6-6 and J usage is TRBJ2-1; D unresolved. Germline V gives CDR1 MNHNY, CDR2 SVGAGI (reference sequence). Trimming took 0 bases from V and 9 from J, leaving 15 bases between them. The CDR3 is made up of 15 amino acids.